This T cell receptor beta chain was recovered during a study of blood T cell repertoires in COVID-19. Study background: Sources were T cells, B-cell-depleted T cells, or PBMCs; the material itself was cDNA or gDNA.

V dropped 4 bases and J dropped 8; count of bases not matched to a gene: 9. The CDR3 has 15 residues. Germline V gene data show CDR1 as SGHRS and CDR2 as YFSETQ. Produced via immunoSEQ multiplex PCR; TCRdb's table is partial and in-frame only. Of about 470,000 clones detected, around 90% appear once; the ten largest clones hold 0.7%. Across fewer than 25 US areas, participants ranged in age from 18 to 89 years. Symptom resolution, clearance, or two negative PCRs marked donors in Cohort 3 as recovered. The V gene is TRBV5-1, the J gene TRBJ2-1, with 10 bases aligning to TRBD2. The sequenced material came from PBMCs or T cells enriched from blood (not recorded which). The receptor was derived from a woman aged 18-29 years who had recovered from COVID-19. CDR3: CASSPEAGGHDEQFF. CDR3 sequence (DNA): TGCGCCAGCAGCCCTGAAGCGGGGGGGCACGATGAGCAGTTCTTC.